The rows below give T cell receptor beta chains drawn from one sample of a study of cytomegalovirus exposure and HLA in healthy donors. Only in-frame clones appear in the TCRdb table, and some are missing; sequencing was by immunoSEQ multiplex PCR. The data contain 90,000 to 150,000 clones, 75% to 80% of them singletons. Sequenced: PBMCs. Receptors originate from a woman aged 25 to 45 in good health and CMV-seropositive. The CDR3 runs from the conserved cysteine through the conserved F or W. The order of the fields is J gene, V gene, D gene, CDR3 protein. D genes are given only for firm matches.

J gene: TRBJ2-1
V gene: TRBV5-4
D gene: TRBD2
CDR3 protein: CASSWGLGYNEQFF

J gene: TRBJ1-6
V gene: TRBV6-1
D gene: .
CDR3 protein: CASSIHREKAPLHF

J gene: TRBJ1-2
V gene: TRBV4-3
D gene: .
CDR3 protein: CASSQDRDDYGYTF

J gene: TRBJ2-7
V gene: TRBV6-1
D gene: .
CDR3 protein: CASSEAGGPYEQYF

J gene: TRBJ2-5
V gene: TRBV27
D gene: TRBD2
CDR3 protein: CASSFGSGGAQYF

J gene: TRBJ2-1
V gene: TRBV5-6
D gene: TRBD1
CDR3 protein: CASSPPRTGVYNEQFF

J gene: TRBJ2-6
V gene: TRBV9
D gene: .
CDR3 protein: CASSASGANVLTF

J gene: TRBJ1-2
V gene: TRBV10-1
D gene: .
CDR3 protein: CASSESGDSNYGYTF

J gene: TRBJ1-1
V gene: TRBV4-1
D gene: TRBD1
CDR3 protein: CASSRETGHGVAFF

J gene: TRBJ1-1
V gene: TRBV7-9
D gene: .
CDR3 protein: CASSLQLNTEAFF

J gene: TRBJ1-1
V gene: TRBV13
D gene: .
CDR3 protein: CASSLGAGTEAFF

J gene: TRBJ2-3
V gene: TRBV27
D gene: TRBD1
CDR3 protein: CASSSQGAESTDTQYF

J gene: TRBJ1-4
V gene: TRBV7-9
D gene: .
CDR3 protein: CASTVGEAGEKLFF

J gene: TRBJ2-5
V gene: TRBV4-2
D gene: .
CDR3 protein: CASSQALPAQETQYF

J gene: TRBJ2-5
V gene: TRBV6-6
D gene: TRBD2
CDR3 protein: CASSRTSEKETQYF

J gene: TRBJ2-3
V gene: TRBV5-4
D gene: .
CDR3 protein: CASSTQGDTQYF

J gene: TRBJ1-4
V gene: TRBV4-1
D gene: .
CDR3 protein: CASSQDPAGVEEKLFF

J gene: TRBJ1-3
V gene: TRBV7-9
D gene: .
CDR3 protein: CASSLPPRFGNTIYF

J gene: TRBJ1-2
V gene: TRBV2
D gene: TRBD1
CDR3 protein: CASIQTDRAGYTF

J gene: TRBJ1-5
V gene: TRBV18
D gene: .
CDR3 protein: CASSDGRGHSNQPQHF

J gene: TRBJ1-2
V gene: TRBV7-9
D gene: .
CDR3 protein: CASSSGELYGYTF

J gene: TRBJ2-1
V gene: TRBV13
D gene: TRBD1
CDR3 protein: CASSLTGDEQFF

J gene: TRBJ1-2
V gene: TRBV4-3
D gene: TRBD1
CDR3 protein: CASSPYLPGQGAKVYGYTF

J gene: TRBJ1-3
V gene: TRBV15
D gene: .
CDR3 protein: CATSPKGGVGSGNTIYF

J gene: TRBJ2-5
V gene: TRBV30
D gene: TRBD1
CDR3 protein: CAWSSGQGAQETQYF

J gene: TRBJ2-5
V gene: TRBV4-3
D gene: .
CDR3 protein: CASSPGGPSGYQETQYF

J gene: TRBJ2-7
V gene: TRBV28
D gene: .
CDR3 protein: CASSPVQGPSYEQYF

J gene: TRBJ1-1
V gene: TRBV7-9
D gene: TRBD1
CDR3 protein: CSSSLKTGTNTEAFF

J gene: TRBJ2-2
V gene: TRBV9
D gene: .
CDR3 protein: CASSADTGELFF

J gene: TRBJ1-1
V gene: TRBV7-9
D gene: .
CDR3 protein: CASSQYYDTGEAFF

J gene: TRBJ2-5
V gene: TRBV5-1
D gene: TRBD1
CDR3 protein: CASIRTGGVEETQYF

J gene: TRBJ2-1
V gene: TRBV6-1
D gene: .
CDR3 protein: CASSRLGEQFF

J gene: TRBJ1-4
V gene: TRBV6-6
D gene: .
CDR3 protein: CASSSQENEKLFF

J gene: TRBJ2-3
V gene: TRBV7-9
D gene: TRBD1
CDR3 protein: CASSETGTDTQYF

J gene: TRBJ2-1
V gene: TRBV12-5
D gene: TRBD1
CDR3 protein: CASGPGQGIYNEQFF

J gene: TRBJ2-3
V gene: TRBV6-1
D gene: TRBD2
CDR3 protein: CASHSGGTQNTQYF

J gene: TRBJ2-2
V gene: TRBV7-9
D gene: TRBD2
CDR3 protein: CASGSLGGGMGGELFF

J gene: TRBJ1-1
V gene: TRBV7-9
D gene: .
CDR3 protein: CASSLDPGAGGRTEAFF

J gene: TRBJ1-2
V gene: TRBV4-1
D gene: .
CDR3 protein: CASSQDRTGYTF

J gene: TRBJ1-3
V gene: TRBV6-4
D gene: TRBD1
CDR3 protein: CASSDSTPETGSGNTIYF

J gene: TRBJ2-3
V gene: TRBV11-2
D gene: .
CDR3 protein: CASSLLASSTDTQYF

J gene: TRBJ2-7
V gene: TRBV5-4
D gene: TRBD1
CDR3 protein: CASSPWTGGSYEQYF

J gene: TRBJ2-1
V gene: TRBV5-1
D gene: .
CDR3 protein: CASSLVEYNEQFF

J gene: TRBJ1-2
V gene: TRBV19
D gene: .
CDR3 protein: CASNPQGYRGYTF

J gene: TRBJ1-5
V gene: TRBV4-1
D gene: .
CDR3 protein: CASSQEGRGNNQPQHF

J gene: TRBJ2-5
V gene: TRBV11-2
D gene: .
CDR3 protein: CASSLDGRAGETQYF

J gene: TRBJ1-3
V gene: TRBV6-6
D gene: TRBD1
CDR3 protein: CASSYRRGQGNTIYF

J gene: TRBJ1-4
V gene: TRBV18
D gene: .
CDR3 protein: CASSLPGATNEKLFF

J gene: TRBJ2-1
V gene: TRBV6-6
D gene: .
CDR3 protein: CASSYGVSRDEQFF

J gene: TRBJ2-3
V gene: TRBV7-7
D gene: .
CDR3 protein: CASSSTGVKTDTQYF

J gene: TRBJ2-5
V gene: TRBV25-1
D gene: TRBD2
CDR3 protein: CASSTRTSGAETQYF

J gene: TRBJ2-5
V gene: TRBV18
D gene: .
CDR3 protein: CASSRVRQETQYF

J gene: TRBJ2-7
V gene: TRBV7-9
D gene: .
CDR3 protein: CASSLAAGEQYF